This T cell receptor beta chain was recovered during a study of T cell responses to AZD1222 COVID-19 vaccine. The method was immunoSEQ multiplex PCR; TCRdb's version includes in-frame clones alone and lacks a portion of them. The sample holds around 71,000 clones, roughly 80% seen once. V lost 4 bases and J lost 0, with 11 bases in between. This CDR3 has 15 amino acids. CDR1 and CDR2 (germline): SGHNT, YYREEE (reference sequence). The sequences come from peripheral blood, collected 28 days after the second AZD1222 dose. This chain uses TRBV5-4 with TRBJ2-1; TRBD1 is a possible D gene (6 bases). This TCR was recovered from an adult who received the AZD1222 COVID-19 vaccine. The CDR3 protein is CASSPGQRSYNEQFF. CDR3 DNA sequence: TGTGCCAGCAGCCCAGGACAGCGCTCCTACAATGAGCAGTTCTTC.